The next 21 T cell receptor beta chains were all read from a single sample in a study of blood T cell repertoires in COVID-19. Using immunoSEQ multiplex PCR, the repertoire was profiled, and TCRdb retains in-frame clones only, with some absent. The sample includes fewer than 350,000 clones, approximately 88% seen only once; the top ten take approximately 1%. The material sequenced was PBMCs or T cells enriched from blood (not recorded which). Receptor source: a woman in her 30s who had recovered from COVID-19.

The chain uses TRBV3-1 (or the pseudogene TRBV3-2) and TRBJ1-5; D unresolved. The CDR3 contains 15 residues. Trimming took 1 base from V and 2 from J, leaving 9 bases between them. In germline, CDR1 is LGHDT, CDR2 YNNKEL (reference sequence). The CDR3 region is CASSQVSGGNQPQHF. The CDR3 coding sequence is TGTGCCAGCAGCCAAGTCAGTGGAGGCAATCAGCCCCAGCATTTT.

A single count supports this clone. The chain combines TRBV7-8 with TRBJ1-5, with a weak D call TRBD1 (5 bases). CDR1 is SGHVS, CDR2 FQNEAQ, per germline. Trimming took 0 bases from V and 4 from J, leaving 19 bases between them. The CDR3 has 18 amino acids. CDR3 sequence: CASSLAFPLGRGNQPQHF. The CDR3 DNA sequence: TGTGCCAGCAGCTTAGCTTTTCCTTTGGGACGGGGGAATCAGCCCCAGCATTTT.

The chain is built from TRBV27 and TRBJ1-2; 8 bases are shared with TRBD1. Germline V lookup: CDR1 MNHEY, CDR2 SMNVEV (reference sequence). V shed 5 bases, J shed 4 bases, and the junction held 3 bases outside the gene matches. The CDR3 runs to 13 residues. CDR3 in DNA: TGTGCCAGCAGTCGGACAGGGTTCTATGGCTACACCTTC. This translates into CASSRTGFYGYTF.

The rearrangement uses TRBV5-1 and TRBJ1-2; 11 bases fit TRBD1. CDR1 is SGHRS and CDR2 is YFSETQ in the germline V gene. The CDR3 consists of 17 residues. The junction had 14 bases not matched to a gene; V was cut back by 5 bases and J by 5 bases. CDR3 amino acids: CASSSWTGGVSGYGYTF. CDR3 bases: TGCGCCAGCAGTTCCTGGACAGGGGGCGTATCGGGGTATGGCTACACCTTC. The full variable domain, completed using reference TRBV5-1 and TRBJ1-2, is KAGVTQTPRYLIKTRGQQVTLSCSPISGHRSVSWYQQTPGQGLQFLFEYFSETQRNKGNFPGRFSGRQFSNSRSEMNVSTLELGDSALYLCASSSWTGGVSGYGYTFGSGTRLTVV.

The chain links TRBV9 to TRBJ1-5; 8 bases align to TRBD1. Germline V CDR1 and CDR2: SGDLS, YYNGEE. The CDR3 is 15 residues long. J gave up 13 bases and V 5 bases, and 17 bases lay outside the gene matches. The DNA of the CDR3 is TGTGCCAGCAGTACTTCCGGGACAGGCTCGGCGCCGCAGCATTTT. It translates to CASSTSGTGSAPQHF.

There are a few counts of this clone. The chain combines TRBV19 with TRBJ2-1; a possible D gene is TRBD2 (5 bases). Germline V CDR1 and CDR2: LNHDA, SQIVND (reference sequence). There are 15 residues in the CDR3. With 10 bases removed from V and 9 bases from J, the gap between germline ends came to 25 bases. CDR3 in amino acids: CATAFNMAAGGEQFF. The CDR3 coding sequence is TGTGCCACTGCATTCAACATGGCGGCGGGCGGTGAGCAGTTCTTC. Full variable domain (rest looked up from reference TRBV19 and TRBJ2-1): DGGITQSPKYLFRKEGQNVTLSCEQNLNHDAMYWYRQDPGQGLRLIYYSQIVNDFQKGDIAEGYSVSREKKESFPLTVTSAQKNPTAFYLCATAFNMAAGGEQFFGPGTRLTVL.

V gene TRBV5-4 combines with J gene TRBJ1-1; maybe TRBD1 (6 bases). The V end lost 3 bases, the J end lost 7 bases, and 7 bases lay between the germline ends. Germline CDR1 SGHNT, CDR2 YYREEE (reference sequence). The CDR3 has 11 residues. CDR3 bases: TGTGCCAGCAGCTCGGACAGTGAAGCTTTCTTT. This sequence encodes CASSSDSEAFF. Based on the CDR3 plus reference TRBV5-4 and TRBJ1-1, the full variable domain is ETGVTQSPTHLIKTRGQQVTLRCSSQSGHNTVSWYQQALGQGPQFIFQYYREEENGRGNFPPRFSGLQFPNYSSELNVNALELDDSALYLCASSSDSEAFFGQGTRLTVV.

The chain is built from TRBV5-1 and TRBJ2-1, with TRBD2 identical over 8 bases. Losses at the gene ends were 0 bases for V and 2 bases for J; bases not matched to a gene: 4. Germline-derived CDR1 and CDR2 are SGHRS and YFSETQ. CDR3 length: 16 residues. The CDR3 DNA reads TGCGCCAGCAGCTTGGTTAGCGGGGTCGCCTACAATGAGCAGTTCTTC. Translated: CASSLVSGVAYNEQFF.

The CDR3 spells CASSQDLLAGADTDTQYF. In nucleotides, the CDR3 is TGTGCCAGCAGCCAAGATCTGTTAGCGGGAGCGGACACAGATACGCAGTATTTT. The chain couples TRBV4-2 to TRBJ2-3, with 9 bases identical to TRBD2. V lost 0 bases, J lost 2 bases, and 9 bases stayed unmatched. This CDR3 comprises 18 residues. Germline V lookup: CDR1 LGHNA, CDR2 YNFKEQ.

CDR3 region: CASSLTSGGADTQYF. As DNA, the CDR3 is TGTGCCAGCAGCCTGACTAGCGGGGGGGCAGATACGCAGTATTTT. The chain combines TRBV5-5 with TRBJ2-3, with TRBD2 identical over 14 bases. The germline CDR1 and CDR2 sequences are SGHKS and YYEKEE (reference sequence). V was clipped by 4 bases and J by 4 bases; unmatched bases: 2. This CDR3 has 15 residues.

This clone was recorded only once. The CDR3 region is CASSLTSNYEQYF. The CDR3 nucleotides are TGTGCCAGCAGCCTGACTTCCAACTACGAGCAGTACTTC. The chain uses TRBV7-3 and TRBJ2-7; D uncertain. Germline CDR1 and CDR2: SGHTA and FQGTGA. The length of the CDR3 is 13 residues. The V gene lost 5 bases and the J gene lost 3 bases, with 11 bases spanning the gap. The full variable domain, its missing parts supplied by reference TRBV7-3 and TRBJ2-7, is GAGVSQTPSNKVTEKGKYVELRCDPISGHTALYWYRQSLGQGPEFLIYFQGTGAADDSGLPNDRFFAVRPEGSVSTLKIQRTERGDSAVYLCASSLTSNYEQYFGPGTRLTVT.

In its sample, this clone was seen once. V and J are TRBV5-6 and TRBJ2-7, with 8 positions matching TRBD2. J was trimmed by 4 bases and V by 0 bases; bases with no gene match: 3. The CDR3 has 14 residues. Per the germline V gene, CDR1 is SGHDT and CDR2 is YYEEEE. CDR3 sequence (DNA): TGTGCCAGCAGCTTGGCGCCGGGGGGGTACGAGCAGTACTTC. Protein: CASSLAPGGYEQYF.

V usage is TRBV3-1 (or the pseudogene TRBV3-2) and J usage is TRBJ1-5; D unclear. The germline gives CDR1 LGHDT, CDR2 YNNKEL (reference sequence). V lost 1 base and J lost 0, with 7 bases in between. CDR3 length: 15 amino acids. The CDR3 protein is CASSQGPNSNQPQHF. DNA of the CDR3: TGTGCCAGCAGCCAAGGGCCCAATAGCAATCAGCCCCAGCATTTT.

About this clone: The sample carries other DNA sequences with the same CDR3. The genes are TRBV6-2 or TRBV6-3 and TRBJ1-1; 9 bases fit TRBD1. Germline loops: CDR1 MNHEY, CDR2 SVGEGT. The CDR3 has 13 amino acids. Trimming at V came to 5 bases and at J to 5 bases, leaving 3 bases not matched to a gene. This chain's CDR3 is CASSPTGGTEAFF. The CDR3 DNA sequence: TGTGCCAGCAGTCCGACAGGGGGGACTGAAGCTTTCTTT.

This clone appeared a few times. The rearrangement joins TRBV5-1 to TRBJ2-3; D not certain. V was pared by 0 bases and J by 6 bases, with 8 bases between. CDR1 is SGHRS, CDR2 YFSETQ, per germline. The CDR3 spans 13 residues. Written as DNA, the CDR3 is TGCGCCAGCAGCTTGGCCTATTTGGATACGCAGTATTTT. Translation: CASSLAYLDTQYF.

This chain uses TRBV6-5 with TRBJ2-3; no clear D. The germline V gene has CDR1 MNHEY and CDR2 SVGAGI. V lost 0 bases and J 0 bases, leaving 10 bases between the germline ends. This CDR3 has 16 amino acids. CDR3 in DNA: TGTGCCAGCAGTTACTCGATAGTTTCTAGCACAGATACGCAGTATTTT. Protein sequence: CASSYSIVSSTDTQYF.

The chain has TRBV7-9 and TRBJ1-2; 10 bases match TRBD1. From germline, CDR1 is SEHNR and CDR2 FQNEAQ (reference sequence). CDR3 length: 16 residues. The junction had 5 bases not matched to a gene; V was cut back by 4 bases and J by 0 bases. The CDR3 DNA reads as TGTGCCAGCAGCTCCAGGACAGGGGGTCCTAACTATGGCTACACCTTC. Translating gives CASSSRTGGPNYGYTF.

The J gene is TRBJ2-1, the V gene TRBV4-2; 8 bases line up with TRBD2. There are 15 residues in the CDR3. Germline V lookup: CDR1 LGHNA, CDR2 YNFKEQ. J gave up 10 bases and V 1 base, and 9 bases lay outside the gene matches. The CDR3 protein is CASSQGAGVAGEQFF. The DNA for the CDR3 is TGTGCCAGCAGCCAAGGAGCGGGAGTGGCGGGGGAGCAGTTCTTC.

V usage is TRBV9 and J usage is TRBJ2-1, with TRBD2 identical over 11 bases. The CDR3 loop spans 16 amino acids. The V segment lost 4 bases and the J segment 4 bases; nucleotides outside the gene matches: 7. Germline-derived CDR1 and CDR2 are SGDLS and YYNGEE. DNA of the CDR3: TGTGCCAGCAGCCCCACTAGCGGGAGCGGGTACAATGAGCAGTTCTTC. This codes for CASSPTSGSGYNEQFF. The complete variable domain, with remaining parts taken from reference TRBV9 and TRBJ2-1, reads DSGVTQTPKHLITATGQRVTLRCSPRSGDLSVYWYQQSLDQGLQFLIQYYNGEERAKGNILERFSAQQFPDLHSELNLSSLELGDSALYFCASSPTSGSGYNEQFFGPGTRLTVL.

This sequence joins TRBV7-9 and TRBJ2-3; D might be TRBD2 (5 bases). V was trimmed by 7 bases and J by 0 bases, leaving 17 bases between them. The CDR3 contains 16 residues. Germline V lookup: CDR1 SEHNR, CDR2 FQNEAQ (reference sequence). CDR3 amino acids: CASTLPPTTSTDTQYF. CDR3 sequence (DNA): TGTGCCAGCACCCTGCCACCGACTACCAGCACAGATACGCAGTATTTT.

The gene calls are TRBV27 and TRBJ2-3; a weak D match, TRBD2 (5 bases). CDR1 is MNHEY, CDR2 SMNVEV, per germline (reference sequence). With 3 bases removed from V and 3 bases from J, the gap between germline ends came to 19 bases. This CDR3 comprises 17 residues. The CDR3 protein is CASSLVTGWGATDTQYF. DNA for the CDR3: TGTGCCAGCAGTTTGGTCACGGGGTGGGGTGCAACAGATACGCAGTATTTT.